This paragraph reports one T cell receptor (beta chain). Its specificity is unknown. This sample is drawn from a study of T cells after posttransplantation cyclophosphamide. Profiling relied on immunoSEQ multiplex PCR, and the TCRdb table lists in-frame clones only, not all of them. Of roughly 49,000 clones in the sample, roughly 86% were seen once. Study observations and caveats: Recipient CMV seropositivity and CMV reactivation strongly tracked TRB clonality. Skin or GI-infiltrating T cells shared few TRB sequences with blood.

This CDR3 has 15 amino acids. CDR1 and CDR2 (germline): KGHSH, LQKENI. V shed 3 bases and J 2 bases; nucleotides not matched to a gene: 5. This sequence was found in a man between 25 and 39 years old with a blood cancer, CMV-positive, and with a related stem cell donor. The sequenced sample consisted of PBMCs. This chain joins TRBV18 and TRBJ2-5, with 8 bases lining up with TRBD1. CDR3 region: CASSPSGTGQETQYF. CDR3 in DNA: TGTGCCAGCTCACCCTCCGGGACAGGACAAGAGACCCAGTACTTC.